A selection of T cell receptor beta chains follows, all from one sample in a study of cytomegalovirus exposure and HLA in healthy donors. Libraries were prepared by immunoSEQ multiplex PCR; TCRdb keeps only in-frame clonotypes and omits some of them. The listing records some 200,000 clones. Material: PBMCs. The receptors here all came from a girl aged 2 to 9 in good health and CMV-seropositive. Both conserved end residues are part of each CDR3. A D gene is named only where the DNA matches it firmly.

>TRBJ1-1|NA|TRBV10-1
CAIPVRDPNTEAFF
TGCGCCATCCCGGTCAGGGATCCGAACACTGAAGCTTTCTTT
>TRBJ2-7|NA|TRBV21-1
CASEASYEQYF
TGTGCCAGCGAAGCATCCTACGAGCAGTACTTC
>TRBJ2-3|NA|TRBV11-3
CASSRREVGDTQYF
TGTGCCAGCAGCCGCAGGGAGGTCGGAGATACGCAGTATTTT
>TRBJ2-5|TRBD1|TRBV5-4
CASSLVQGRETQYF
TGTGCCAGCAGCTTGGTACAGGGGCGGGAGACCCAGTACTTC
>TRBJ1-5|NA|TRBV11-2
CASSLEGVGPQHF
TGTGCCAGCAGCTTAGAAGGGGTCGGGCCCCAGCATTTT
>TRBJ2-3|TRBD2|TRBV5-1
CASSRTIAGVSTDTQYF
TGCGCCAGCAGCAGAACAATAGCGGGAGTTAGCACAGATACGCAGTATTTT
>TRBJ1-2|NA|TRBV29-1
CSVPGKSVDGYTF
TGCAGCGTCCCCGGGAAATCTGTTGATGGCTACACCTTC
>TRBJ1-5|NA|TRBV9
CASSVEGDFNQPQHF
TGTGCCAGCAGCGTAGAAGGAGACTTCAATCAGCCCCAGCATTTT
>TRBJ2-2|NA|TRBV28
CASSFGGRGPGGTGELFF
TGTGCCAGCAGTTTCGGGGGTCGGGGGCCAGGGGGCACCGGGGAGCTGTTTTTT
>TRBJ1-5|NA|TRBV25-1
CASSEPLGQIGNQPQHF
TGTGCCAGCAGTGAACCCCTCGGACAGATTGGCAATCAGCCCCAGCATTTT
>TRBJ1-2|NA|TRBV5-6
CASSLGTGTSDYGYTF
TGTGCCAGCAGCTTGGGCACCGGGACAAGCGACTACGGCTACACCTTC
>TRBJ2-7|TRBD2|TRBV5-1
CASSLGTSGLTYGQYF
TGCGCCAGCAGCTTGGGGACTAGCGGATTAACCTACGGGCAGTACTTC
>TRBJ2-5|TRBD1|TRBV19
CASSMIDITGERETQYF
TGTGCCAGTAGTATGATCGACATTACAGGGGAGCGAGAGACCCAGTACTTC
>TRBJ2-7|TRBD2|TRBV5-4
CASSAFLAGGSYEQYF
TGTGCCAGCAGCGCGTTTCTAGCGGGAGGATCCTACGAGCAGTACTTC
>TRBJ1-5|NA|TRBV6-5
CASSPRPPGSQPQHF
TGTGCCAGCAGTCCTAGGCCCCCAGGGTCTCAGCCCCAGCATTTT
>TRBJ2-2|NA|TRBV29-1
CSVDPDQERDTGELFF
TGCAGCGTTGATCCCGACCAGGAGAGGGACACCGGGGAGCTGTTTTTT
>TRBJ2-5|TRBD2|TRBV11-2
CASSLASGRALETQYF
TGTGCCAGCAGCCTGGCCAGCGGGAGGGCTTTGGAGACCCAGTACTTC
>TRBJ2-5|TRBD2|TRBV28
CASSSGLAGEGETQYF
TGTGCCAGCAGTTCGGGACTAGCGGGAGAGGGGGAGACCCAGTACTTC
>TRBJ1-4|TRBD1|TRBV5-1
CASSPDGQGGNEKLFF
TGCGCCAGCAGCCCCGATGGACAGGGGGGGAATGAAAAACTGTTTTTT
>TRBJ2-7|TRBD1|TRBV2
CASSEGDRLGDEQYF
TGTGCCAGCAGTGAGGGGGACAGGCTAGGCGACGAGCAGTACTTC
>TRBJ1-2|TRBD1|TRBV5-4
CASTRTGEGYTF
TGTGCCAGCACACGGACAGGGGAGGGCTACACCTTC
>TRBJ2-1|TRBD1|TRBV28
CASRQSTGTETYNEQFF
TGTGCCAGCAGACAATCCACCGGGACAGAAACCTACAATGAGCAGTTCTTC
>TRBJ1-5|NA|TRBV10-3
CAISERGGGQPQHF
TGTGCCATCAGTGAGCGGGGGGGCGGTCAGCCCCAGCATTTT
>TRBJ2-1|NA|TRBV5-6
CASSFPGFSSDEQFF
TGTGCCAGCAGCTTTCCGGGGTTTAGTAGCGATGAGCAGTTCTTC
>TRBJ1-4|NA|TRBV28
CASSSQGEVANEKLFF
TGTGCCAGCAGTTCCCAGGGTGAAGTGGCTAATGAAAAACTGTTTTTT
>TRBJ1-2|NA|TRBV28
CASSLQGIGRGYTF
TGTGCCAGCAGTTTACAGGGGATAGGACGTGGCTACACCTTC